The entry below gives a single T cell receptor beta chain sequence along with its context. Its antigen remains unidentified. No base qualities exist here, and no much larger clone lies one base off it. This sample was taken from a study of blood T cell repertoires in COVID-19 (dated by TCRdb to about 2020). A note on the overall study: Samples covering the acute and convalescent phases of COVID-19 were provided by collaborators in the United States, Italy and Spain. The material from the prospective study consisted of cDNA or gDNA derived from T cells, B-cell-depleted T cells, or PBMCs. Deeply sampled blood TCRbeta repertoires from subjects exposed to, actively infected with, or recovered from COVID-19 were included in the dataset. The repertoires were released in a freely available public database intended as a resource for research on the immune response to SARS-CoV-2. The samples were drawn from the first 160 participants of the ongoing ImmuneRACE study and from 950 to 1,500 subjects provided by 6 global collaborators. Sample metadata almost always included a de-identified subject ID, COVID-19 status, age in years and sex. Where HLA class I and class II types were available, the types were taken from metadata supplied by the sample provider, not from assay-based typing. The full study reports these points: Clinical and demographic metadata were provided uncurated, with the amount varying by source and participant.

The germline V gene (reference sequence) sets CDR1 to MNHEY and CDR2 to SMNVEV. The CDR3 runs 13 amino acids, cysteine and phenylalanine included. Only the CDR3 part of the read is kept: 39 bases, read in frame from the first base. Deletion took 0 bases off V and 3 bases off J, with a span of 6 bases between the germline ends. Collaborating institutions collected whole blood in K2EDTA tubes following their own protocols. For TCRbeta analysis, collaborators shipped samples in one of three forms: frozen whole blood, isolated PBMCs, or DNA extracted from either of those sample types. The immunoSEQ Assay, a bias-controlled multiplex PCR, was used to amplify TCRbeta CDR3 regions from genomic DNA. The authors processed their data as follows. The number of nucleated cells in each sample was estimated by amplification of reference gene primers within the assay. To quantify the absolute abundance of each unique TCRbeta CDR3 rearrangement, sequence reads were collapsed and filtered. For each sample, productive Simpson clonality was calculated as the square root of Simpson's diversity index over productive rearrangements. In its TCRdb copy, this immuneACCESS table keeps in-frame sequences only and misses some clones. Where compared with another copy, unresolved V genes explain less than half of these, and the others have no known cause. The DNA gave D and trimming, while V, J and clone size come from that table. Counted in this sample were 110,000 to 150,000 clones; around three quarters of them appeared once. The biggest ten clones account for 13% of the sample.

The source material was peripheral blood. This clonotype originated in an elderly man with acute or convalescent COVID-19. The rearranged chain carries TRBV27 and TRBJ2-7; the D gene is not confidently resolved. The DNA reads TGTGCCAGCAGTTTATCCCCCCTCTACGAGCAGTACTTC. The encoded protein is CASSLSPLYEQYF.